The clone carrying this T cell receptor (beta chain) was found many times. TRAV- and TRBV-specific primers, spanning alpha and beta chains, primed first-strand cDNA. TCR amplification involved roughly 21 PCR cycles with a constant-region primer and V-primer adapter. From the reads, TCRdb called clonotypes with MiXCR, one entry per CDR3 protein. The data contain 100,000 or so distinct CDR3 sequences, roughly 9% of them singletons. This sample is part of a study of low-dose radiotherapy and immunotherapy resistance in tumors. Study as a whole: Oral aspirin at 300 mg was taken daily by patients for four cycles, beginning on cycle 1 day 1.

Time point noted: before trial treatment. Eligible patients bore advanced solid tumors devoid of tumor-infiltrating lymphocytes. The CDR3 is 15 amino acids. Germline assignment: CDR1 SGHTA and CDR2 FQGNSA. The ends lost 0 bases at V and 6 bases at J; junction bases unmatched: 3. This specimen consisted of PBMCs, obtained before treatment. The chain is built from TRBV7-2 and TRBJ2-1, with TRBD2 matching 9 bases. The clonotype originates from a male donor with prostate cancer. CDR3 nucleotide sequence: TGTGCCAGCAGCTTAGCCAGCGGGAGGATCAATGAGCAGTTCTTC. Its protein is CASSLASGRINEQFF.